The subject of this entry is one TCR beta chain. The antigen remains undetermined. Given the absence of the conserved phenylalanine or tryptophan at the CDR3 end, a read error is likely. This sample is drawn from a study of T cells in Graves' hyperthyroidism and ophthalmopathy. Exclusion of a patient resulted from uncontrolled infection, other autoimmune disease, pregnancy or lactation. The CDR3 extends over 13 amino acids. Germline CDR1 reads MGHRA; CDR2 reads YSYEKL. Study findings and constraints: In the blood, most expanded thyroid clonotypes above 0.001 appeared as well. Prediction of ophthalmopathy progression came a median around 6.1 months pre-onset.

Amplified TCR beta CDR3 regions came from RNA transcripts. The study used the HTBI primer set for a first-round RT-PCR of the TCR CDR3. TCRdb used MiXCR to reprocess the multiplex PCR reads, holding one entry per CDR3 protein. This sample has some 50,000 distinct CDR3 sequences; around 55% occur once, and the top ten carry roughly 30%. The source is a man aged 18 to 29 with Graves' hyperthyroidism. The rearrangement uses TRBV4-1 and TRBJ1-1; TRBD1 might be the D (5 bases). The sequencing sample was made of peripheral blood or thyroid tissue (not recorded which). The DNA for the CDR3 is TGCGCCAGCAGCCCCGGGACGAACACCGAAGCTTTCTCT. Protein sequence: CASSPGTNTEAFS.